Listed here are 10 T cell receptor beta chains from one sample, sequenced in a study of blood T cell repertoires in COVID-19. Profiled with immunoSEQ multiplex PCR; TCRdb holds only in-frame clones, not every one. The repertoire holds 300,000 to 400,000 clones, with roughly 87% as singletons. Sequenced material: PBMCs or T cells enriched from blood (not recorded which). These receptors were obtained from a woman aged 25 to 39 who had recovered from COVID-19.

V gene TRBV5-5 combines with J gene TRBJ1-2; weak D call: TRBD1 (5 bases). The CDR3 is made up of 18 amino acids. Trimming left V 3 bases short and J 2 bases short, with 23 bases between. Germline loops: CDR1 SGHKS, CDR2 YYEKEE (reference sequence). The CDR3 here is CASSSTLYDSVENYGYTF. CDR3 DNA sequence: TGTGCCAGCAGCTCTACCTTGTATGACAGCGTCGAAAACTATGGCTACACCTTC.

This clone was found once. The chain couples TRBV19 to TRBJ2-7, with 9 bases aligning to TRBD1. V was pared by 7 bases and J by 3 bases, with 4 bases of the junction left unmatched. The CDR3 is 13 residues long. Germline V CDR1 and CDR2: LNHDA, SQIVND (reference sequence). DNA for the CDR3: TGTGCCAGTACCGCGACAGGGGGCTACGAGCAGTACTTC. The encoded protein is CASTATGGYEQYF.

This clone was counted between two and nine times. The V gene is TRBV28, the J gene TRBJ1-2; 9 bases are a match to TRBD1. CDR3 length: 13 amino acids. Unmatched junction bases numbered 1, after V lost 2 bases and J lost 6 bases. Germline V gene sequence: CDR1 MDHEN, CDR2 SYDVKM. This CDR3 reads CASSLRTGDGYTF. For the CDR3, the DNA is TGTGCCAGCAGTTTAAGGACAGGGGATGGCTACACCTTC.

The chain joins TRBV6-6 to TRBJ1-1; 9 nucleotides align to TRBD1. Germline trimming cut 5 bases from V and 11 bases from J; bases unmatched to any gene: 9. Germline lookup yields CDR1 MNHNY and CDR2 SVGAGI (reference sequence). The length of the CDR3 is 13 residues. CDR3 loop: CASSATGGYTAFF. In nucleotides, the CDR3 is TGTGCCAGCAGTGCGACAGGGGGATACACGGCTTTCTTT.

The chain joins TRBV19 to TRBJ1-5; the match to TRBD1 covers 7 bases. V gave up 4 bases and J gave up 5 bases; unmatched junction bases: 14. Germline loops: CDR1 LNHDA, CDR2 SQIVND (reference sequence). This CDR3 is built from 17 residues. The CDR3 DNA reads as TGTGCCAGTAGTACTCTCCCGACAGGGAGGACGGATCAGCCCCAGCATTTT. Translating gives CASSTLPTGRTDQPQHF.

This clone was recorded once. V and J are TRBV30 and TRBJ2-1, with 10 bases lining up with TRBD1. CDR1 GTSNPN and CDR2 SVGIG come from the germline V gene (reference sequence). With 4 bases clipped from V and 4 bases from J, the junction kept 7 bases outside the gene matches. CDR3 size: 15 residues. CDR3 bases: TGTGCCTGGACTAATCCGGGACAGGGGTACAATGAGCAGTTCTTC. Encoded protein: CAWTNPGQGYNEQFF.

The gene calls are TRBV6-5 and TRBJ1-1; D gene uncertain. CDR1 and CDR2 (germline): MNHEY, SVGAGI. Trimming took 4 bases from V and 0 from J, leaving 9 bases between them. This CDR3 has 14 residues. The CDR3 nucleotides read TGTGCCAGCAGTTCAATCGGGTTGAACACTGAAGCTTTCTTT. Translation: CASSSIGLNTEAFF.

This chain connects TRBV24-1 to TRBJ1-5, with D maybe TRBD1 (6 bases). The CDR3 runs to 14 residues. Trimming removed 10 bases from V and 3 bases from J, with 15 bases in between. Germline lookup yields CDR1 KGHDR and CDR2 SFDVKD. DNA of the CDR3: TGTGCCACGGGGCGGGCAGGGGACAATCAGCCCCAGCATTTT. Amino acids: CATGRAGDNQPQHF.

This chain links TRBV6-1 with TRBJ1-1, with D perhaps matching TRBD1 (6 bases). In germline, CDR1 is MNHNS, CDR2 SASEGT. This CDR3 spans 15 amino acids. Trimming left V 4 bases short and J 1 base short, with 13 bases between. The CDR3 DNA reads TGTGCCAGCAGTGGACATCCGACAGGGAACACTGAAGCTTTCTTT. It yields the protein CASSGHPTGNTEAFF.

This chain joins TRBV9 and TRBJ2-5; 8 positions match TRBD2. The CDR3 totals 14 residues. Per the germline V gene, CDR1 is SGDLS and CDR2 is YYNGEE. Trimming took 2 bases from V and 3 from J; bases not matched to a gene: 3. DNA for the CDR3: TGTGCCAGCAGCGTTTCAGCGGGGGAAGAGACCCAGTACTTC. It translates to CASSVSAGEETQYF.